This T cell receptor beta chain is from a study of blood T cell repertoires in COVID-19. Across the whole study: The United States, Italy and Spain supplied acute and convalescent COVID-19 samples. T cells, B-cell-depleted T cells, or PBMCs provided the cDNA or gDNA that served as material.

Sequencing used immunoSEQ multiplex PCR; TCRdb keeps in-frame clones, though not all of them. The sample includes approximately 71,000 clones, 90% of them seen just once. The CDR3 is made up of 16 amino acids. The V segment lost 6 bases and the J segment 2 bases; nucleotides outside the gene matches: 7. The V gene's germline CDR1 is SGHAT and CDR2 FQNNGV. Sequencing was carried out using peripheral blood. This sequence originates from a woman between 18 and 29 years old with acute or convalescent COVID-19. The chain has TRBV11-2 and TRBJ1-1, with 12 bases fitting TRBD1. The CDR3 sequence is CASRVGTGGFNTEAFF. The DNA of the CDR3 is TGTGCCAGCAGAGTGGGGACAGGGGGCTTTAACACTGAAGCTTTCTTT.